These 24 T cell receptor beta chains share one sample of origin, sequenced in a study of Ad26.COV2.S vaccination and SARS-CoV-2 variants. Treatment noted: around 19 received Ad26.COV2.S at low or high dose, single or two shots; about 5 received placebo; per-sample allocation not given. Samples analyzed were those drawn on day 63 after the first vaccine or placebo injection. Here immunoSEQ multiplex PCR was the method, and the copy in TCRdb shows in-frame clones only, minus some. The sample includes hundreds of thousands of clones, 89% of them seen just once. The sequences come from peripheral blood, collected in a trial of Ad26.COV2.S vaccine versus placebo. These receptors all stem from a person between 18 and 59 years old who received the Ad26.COV2.S COVID-19 vaccine or a placebo.

This clone has just a few counts. The chain uses TRBV11-2 and TRBJ2-7, with TRBD2 identical over 13 bases. With 1 base clipped from V and 12 bases from J, the junction kept 6 bases outside the gene matches. Germline CDR1 SGHAT, CDR2 FQNNGV. The CDR3 has 14 residues. The CDR3 DNA sequence: TGTGCCAGCAGCTTAGGGACTAGCGGGGGTATATGGTACTTC. The encoded protein is CASSLGTSGGIWYF.

V and J are TRBV7-9 and TRBJ1-3; no firm D call. This CDR3 has 14 residues. Germline CDR1 is SEHNR and CDR2 is FQNEAQ (reference sequence). Trimming left V 5 bases short and J 4 bases short, with 12 bases between. The DNA for the CDR3 is TGTGCCAGCAGCCTCGCACAGTCGGGAAACACCATATATTTT. It is translated as CASSLAQSGNTIYF.

The V gene is TRBV4-2, the J gene TRBJ2-2; 9 nucleotides match TRBD1. The trim removed 1 base at V and 3 bases at J, leaving 3 bases unmatched. This CDR3 contains 16 residues. From germline, CDR1 is LGHNA and CDR2 YNFKEQ. CDR3 bases: TGTGCCAGCAGCCAAGGGGACAGGGCGGACACCGGGGAGCTGTTTTTT. Its protein product is CASSQGDRADTGELFF.

The chain carries TRBV7-9 and TRBJ2-6; 12 bases are a match to TRBD2. Germline trimming cut 7 bases from V and 2 bases from J; bases unmatched to any gene: 9. The CDR3 runs 18 residues. The V gene's germline CDR1 is SEHNR and CDR2 FQNEAQ (reference sequence). CDR3 sequence (DNA): TGTGCCAGCACCAGACTAGCGGGAGAAGGTACTGGGGCCAACGTCCTGACTTTC. Amino acid sequence: CASTRLAGEGTGANVLTF.

The rearrangement links TRBV5-1 to TRBJ1-1; 8 positions agree with TRBD1. The CDR3 is 14 residues long. The V and J ends lost 1 base and 4 bases, in that order; junction bases with no gene match: 3. Germline values: CDR1 SGHRS, CDR2 YFSETQ. The CDR3 is CASSLTGGITEAFF. CDR3 bases: TGCGCCAGCAGCTTGACAGGGGGTATCACTGAAGCTTTCTTT.

V usage is TRBV29-1 and J usage is TRBJ1-4; D uncertain. The CDR3 is made up of 13 amino acids. CDR1 is SQVTM and CDR2 is ANQGSEA in the germline V gene. V gave up 4 bases and J gave up 0 bases, with 6 bases separating them. The CDR3 loop reads CSVAQSTNEKLFF. The CDR3 DNA is TGCAGCGTTGCACAGTCAACTAATGAAAAACTGTTTTTT.

CDR3 sequence (DNA): TGCGCCAGCAGCCAAGATAGGGCAGGGCGCGGATTGTTTGCCTACGAGCAGTACTTC. Translating gives CASSQDRAGRGLFAYEQYF. The chain is built from TRBV4-3 and TRBJ2-7, with D tentatively TRBD1 (5 bases). Germline CDR1 and CDR2: LGHNA and YSLEER. The CDR3 is 19 residues long. The V gene lost 0 bases and the J gene lost 2 bases, with 23 bases spanning the gap.

This chain uses TRBV6-1 with TRBJ2-1; 8 bases are a match to TRBD2. With V trimmed by 4 bases and J by 3 bases, 8 bases remained unmatched. Germline V gives CDR1 MNHNS, CDR2 SASEGT. This CDR3 region has 16 residues. In DNA, the CDR3 is TGTGCCAGCAGTGCCAGACCGGGGGGGCTCTACAATGAGCAGTTCTTC. Its protein product is CASSARPGGLYNEQFF.

The V gene is TRBV19, the J gene TRBJ1-1; no reliable D call. Trimming pared 3 bases from V and 2 bases from J, leaving 16 bases between. This CDR3 is 16 amino acids long. The germline CDR1 and CDR2 sequences are LNHDA and SQIVND (reference sequence). Written as DNA, the CDR3 is TGTGCCAGTAGTATCAAGGGAAACCGGGTAAACACTGAAGCTTTCTTT. Its translation: CASSIKGNRVNTEAFF.

The gene calls are TRBV9 and TRBJ2-7, with D perhaps being TRBD1 or TRBD2 (5 bases each). The CDR3 is 12 amino acids. V was trimmed by 0 bases and J by 7 bases, leaving 8 bases between them. Germline V CDR1 and CDR2: SGDLS, YYNGEE. CDR3 region: CASSVEWGEQYF. As DNA, the CDR3 is TGTGCCAGCAGCGTAGAGTGGGGGGAGCAGTACTTC.

The chain has TRBV7-2 and TRBJ1-2; TRBD1 aligns across 7 bases. Germline V gene data show CDR1 as SGHTA and CDR2 as FQGNSA. J gave up 5 bases and V 2 bases, and 8 bases lay outside the gene matches. The CDR3 is made up of 15 amino acids. CDR3 nucleotide sequence: TGTGCCAGCAGCTTACAGACAGGGAATCGGTATGGCTACACCTTC. Residues: CASSLQTGNRYGYTF.

V usage is TRBV29-1 and J usage is TRBJ2-3; 11 positions agree with TRBD2. Germline CDR1 SQVTM, CDR2 ANQGSEA. This CDR3 spans 12 amino acids. The ends lost 4 bases at V and 6 bases at J; junction bases unmatched: 0. The CDR3 loop is CSVGTSGDTQYF. The DNA for the CDR3 is TGCAGCGTTGGGACTAGCGGGGATACGCAGTATTTT.

This clone was observed a few times. The rearrangement joins TRBV7-9 to TRBJ1-2, with D possibly being TRBD1 (5 bases). Germline lookup yields CDR1 SEHNR and CDR2 FQNEAQ (reference sequence). This CDR3 has 15 residues. V was clipped by 4 bases and J by 4 bases, with 16 bases between them. In DNA form, the CDR3 reads TGTGCCAGCAGCTCCCCAGGGACCCACTCCTATGGCTACACCTTC. Translating it yields CASSSPGTHSYGYTF.

J is TRBJ2-1 and V is TRBV24-1; possibly TRBD1 for D (5 bases). The V end was cut by 4 bases, the J end by 6 bases, with 18 bases between. Germline CDR1 reads KGHDR; CDR2 reads SFDVKD. The CDR3 runs to 16 residues. The CDR3 DNA sequence: TGTGCCACCAGTGACACGGACCTGATCGACAGCAATGAGCAGTTCTTC. The encoded protein is CATSDTDLIDSNEQFF.

This sequence joins TRBV30 and TRBJ1-3, with D possibly matching TRBD1 (5 bases). The germline CDR1 and CDR2 sequences are GTSNPN and SVGIG (reference sequence). The CDR3 is 14 residues long. V lost 0 bases, J lost 3 bases, and 9 bases lay in between. For the CDR3, the DNA is TGTGCCTGGAGTGTACCAGGGATTGGAAACACCATATATTTT. Protein product: CAWSVPGIGNTIYF.

This rearrangement joins TRBV7-2 to TRBJ2-5; unclear D gene. The CDR3 totals 14 residues. V lost 5 bases, J lost 4 bases, and 14 bases lay in between. Germline CDR1 and CDR2: SGHTA and FQGNSA. The CDR3 DNA follows: TGTGCCAGCAGCCATAGTGGGCCGGGAGAGACCCAGTACTTC. The encoded protein is CASSHSGPGETQYF.

The rearrangement links TRBV6-5 to TRBJ1-1; 9 bases align to TRBD1. This CDR3 contains 15 residues. The J segment lost 0 bases and the V segment lost 11 bases, leaving 10 bases of the junction unmatched. The germline V gene has CDR1 MNHEY and CDR2 SVGAGI. The CDR3 loop is CAGKPGQGLNTEAFF. In DNA, the CDR3 is TGTGCCGGCAAACCGGGACAGGGCCTGAACACTGAAGCTTTCTTT.

The chain recombines TRBV7-2 with TRBJ2-1; D perhaps matches TRBD2 (5 bases). The CDR3 length is 13 residues. Deletions cut 5 bases from V and 14 bases from J, with 19 bases between. The V gene's germline CDR1 is SGHTA and CDR2 FQGNSA. DNA for the CDR3: TGTGCCAGCAGCCCCGGTGGGAGCGTTGGGGAGTTCTTC. This translates into CASSPGGSVGEFF.

In this sample, this clone turned up once. V is TRBV11-2 and J is TRBJ1-2, with D possibly being TRBD1 (5 bases). The length of the CDR3 is 18 residues. From germline, CDR1 is SGHAT and CDR2 FQNNGV. Trimming removed 4 bases at V and 2 bases at J, with 23 bases between. CDR3 bases: TGTGCCAGCAGCTCCGCTACAAGGGGAGGGATATCGAACTATGGCTACACCTTC. This gives the protein CASSSATRGGISNYGYTF. Looking up the rest from reference TRBV11-2 and TRBJ1-2 gives the full variable domain: EAGVAQSPRYKIIEKRQSVAFWCNPISGHATLYWYQQILGQGPKLLIQFQNNGVVDDSQLPKDRFSAERLKGVDSTLKIQPAKLEDSAVYLCASSSATRGGISNYGYTFGSGTRLTVV.

CDR3 region: CASSNLAADTQYF. The DNA for the CDR3 is TGTGCCAGCAGCAACCTAGCGGCAGATACGCAGTATTTT. This chain joins TRBV7-9 and TRBJ2-3, with 7 bases lining up with TRBD2. There are 13 residues in the CDR3. After removal of 5 bases from V and 4 bases from J, the junction contained 3 bases not matched to a gene. CDR1 is SEHNR, CDR2 FQNEAQ, per germline (reference sequence).

The chain uses TRBV3-1 (or the pseudogene TRBV3-2) and TRBJ1-3; D ambiguous. CDR1 is LGHDT, CDR2 YNNKEL, per germline (reference sequence). Trimming shortened V by 5 bases and J by 0 bases, and 8 bases separated the two germline ends. CDR3 length: 14 residues. CDR3 amino acids: CASSTTSSGNTIYF. The DNA of the CDR3 is TGTGCCAGCAGCACGACCAGCTCTGGAAACACCATATATTTT.

As concerns this clone: Other DNA sequences in the same sample also yield this CDR3. The rearrangement links TRBV7-9 to TRBJ1-1; D may be TRBD1 (5 bases). V was pared by 3 bases and J by 4 bases, with 6 bases between. The germline V gene encodes CDR1 SEHNR and CDR2 FQNEAQ (reference sequence). CDR3 size: 12 residues. CDR3 region: CASSLGVTEAFF. The CDR3 DNA sequence: TGTGCCAGCAGCTTGGGGGTCACTGAAGCTTTCTTT.

The V and J genes are TRBV30 and TRBJ2-7, with 9 bases fitting TRBD2. Germline loops: CDR1 GTSNPN, CDR2 SVGIG (reference sequence). The CDR3 totals 14 residues. The V gene end was trimmed by 3 bases and the J gene end by 5 bases; junction bases not matched to a gene: 8. The chain's CDR3 is CAWRGSGSPNEQYF. CDR3 coding DNA: TGTGCCTGGAGGGGTAGCGGGAGTCCCAACGAGCAGTACTTC.

The V and J genes are TRBV7-2 and TRBJ2-7; the D gene is possibly TRBD1 (6 bases). V dropped 1 base and J dropped 5 bases, with 9 bases sitting between them. CDR1 SGHTA and CDR2 FQGNSA come from the germline V gene. The CDR3 consists of 13 residues. CDR3: CASSLVRGDEQYF. CDR3 DNA: TGTGCCAGCAGCTTAGTCAGGGGCGACGAGCAGTACTTC.